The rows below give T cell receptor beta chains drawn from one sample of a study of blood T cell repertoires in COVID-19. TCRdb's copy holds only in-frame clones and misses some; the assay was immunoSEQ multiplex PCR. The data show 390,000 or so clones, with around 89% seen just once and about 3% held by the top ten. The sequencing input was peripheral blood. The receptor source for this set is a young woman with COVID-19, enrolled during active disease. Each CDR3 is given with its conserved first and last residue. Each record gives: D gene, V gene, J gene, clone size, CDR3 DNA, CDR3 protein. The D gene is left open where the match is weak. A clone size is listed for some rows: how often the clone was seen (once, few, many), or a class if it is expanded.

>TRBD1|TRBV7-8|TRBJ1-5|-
TGTGCCAGCAGTTACGACAGGGGGGGACGTAGCAATCAGCCCCAGCATTTT
CASSYDRGGRSNQPQHF
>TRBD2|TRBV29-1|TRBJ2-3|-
TGCAGCGTAAGGACTAGCGGGGTGGGCACAGATACGCAGTATTTT
CSVRTSGVGTDTQYF
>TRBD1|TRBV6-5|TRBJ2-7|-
TGTGCCAGCAGCCCAGGGACAGGCCGCTCCTACGAGCAGTACTTC
CASSPGTGRSYEQYF
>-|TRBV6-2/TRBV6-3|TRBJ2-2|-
TGTGCCAGCAGTTACTCGGCCCAACAACCAGAAACCGGGGAGCTGTTTTTT
CASSYSAQQPETGELFF
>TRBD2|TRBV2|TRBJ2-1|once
TGTGCCAGCAGTGACGCCCCACTAGCGGGCGCCTACAATGAGCAGTTCTTC
CASSDAPLAGAYNEQFF
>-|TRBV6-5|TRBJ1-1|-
TGTGCCAGCAGTTACGGCGCGGGGGGTCTCACTGAAGCTTTCTTT
CASSYGAGGLTEAFF
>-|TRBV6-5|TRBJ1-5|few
TGTGCCAGCAGTTACAGGCCCGAGGGTCAGCCCCAGCATTTT
CASSYRPEGQPQHF
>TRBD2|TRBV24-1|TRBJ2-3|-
TGTGCCACCAGTGATTTATTAGCGGGGGACCCAGATACGCAGTATTTT
CATSDLLAGDPDTQYF
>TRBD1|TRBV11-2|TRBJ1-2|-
TGTGCCAGCAGCTTCTCCGGGACAGGGGGTAACTATGGCTACACCTTC
CASSFSGTGGNYGYTF
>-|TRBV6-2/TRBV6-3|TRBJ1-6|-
TGTGCCAGCAGTTCCGGGCAGGGTTTTTATTCACCCCTCCACTTT
CASSSGQGFYSPLHF
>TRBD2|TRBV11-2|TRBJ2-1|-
TGTGCCAGCAGCTTAGGGTACCTATTGACTAGCGGACCCTACAATGAGCAGTTCTTC
CASSLGYLLTSGPYNEQFF
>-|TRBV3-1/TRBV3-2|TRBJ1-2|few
TGTGCCAGCAGCCAAGAGACATATGGCTACACCTTC
CASSQETYGYTF
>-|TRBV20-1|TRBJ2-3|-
TGCAGTGCTACTGGCACAGATACGCAGTATTTT
CSATGTDTQYF
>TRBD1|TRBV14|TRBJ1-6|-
TGTGCCAGCAGCCTTGGACAGGGGCTTAATTCACCCCTCCACTTT
CASSLGQGLNSPLHF
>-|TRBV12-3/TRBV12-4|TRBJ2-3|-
TGTGCCAGCCAAACTAGCACAGATACGCAGTATTTT
CASQTSTDTQYF
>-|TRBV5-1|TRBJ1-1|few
TGCGCCAGCAGCTTACGAGTGGGAGGGGACACTGAAGCTTTCTTT
CASSLRVGGDTEAFF
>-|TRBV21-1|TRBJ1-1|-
TGTGCCAGCAGCTTTCACGACAGGGTCGACACTGAAGCTTTCTTT
CASSFHDRVDTEAFF
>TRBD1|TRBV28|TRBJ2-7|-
TGTGCCAGCAGCCAAACTCCAGGGGGCTGGTACGAGCAGTACTTC
CASSQTPGGWYEQYF
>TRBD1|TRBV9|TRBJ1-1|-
TGTGCCAGCAGCGTAGATGGCAGGGGACAGGGCAGGACGGCTGAAGCTTTCTTT
CASSVDGRGQGRTAEAFF
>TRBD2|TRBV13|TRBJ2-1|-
TGTGCCAGCAGCCAACGACGACTAGCGGGAGGTGGGAATGAGCAGTTCTTC
CASSQRRLAGGGNEQFF
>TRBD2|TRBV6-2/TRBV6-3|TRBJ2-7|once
TGTGCCAGCAGTGACCCTAGCGGGTTCGCCTACGAGCAGTACTTC
CASSDPSGFAYEQYF
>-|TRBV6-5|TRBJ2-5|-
TGTGCCAGCAGTTTCTCGACTAGTTTAGGCCAAGAGACCCAGTACTTC
CASSFSTSLGQETQYF
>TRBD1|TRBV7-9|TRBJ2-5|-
TGTGCCAGCAGCTTCGGACAGGGAGAGACCCAGTACTTC
CASSFGQGETQYF
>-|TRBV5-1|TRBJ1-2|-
TGCGCCAGCAGCTCAGGGTATGGCTACACCTTC
CASSSGYGYTF
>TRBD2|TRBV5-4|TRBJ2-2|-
TGTGCCAGCAGCTTGGCGGGAGGGGGCACCGGGGAGCTGTTTTTT
CASSLAGGGTGELFF
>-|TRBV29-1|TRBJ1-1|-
TGCAGCGTTGCTTGGGGGCAAGGCGGCGCTGAAGCTTTCTTT
CSVAWGQGGAEAFF
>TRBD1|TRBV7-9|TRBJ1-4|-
TGTGCCAGCAGCATCCCTCAGGGGGGTGTTGAAAAACTGTTTTTT
CASSIPQGGVEKLFF
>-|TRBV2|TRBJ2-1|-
TGTGCCAGCGGATGGGACTTCCCCAGCAACAATGAGCAGTTCTTC
CASGWDFPSNNEQFF